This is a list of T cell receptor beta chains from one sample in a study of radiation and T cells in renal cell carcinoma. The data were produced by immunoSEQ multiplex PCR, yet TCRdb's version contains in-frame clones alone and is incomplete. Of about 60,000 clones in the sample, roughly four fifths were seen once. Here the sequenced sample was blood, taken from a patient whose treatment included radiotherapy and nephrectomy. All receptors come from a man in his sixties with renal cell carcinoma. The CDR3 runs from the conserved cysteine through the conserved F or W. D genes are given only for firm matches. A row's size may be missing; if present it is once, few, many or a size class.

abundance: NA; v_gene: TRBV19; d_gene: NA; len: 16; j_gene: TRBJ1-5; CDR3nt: TGTGCCAGTAGTATAGGAGGGGGGCGAAGCAATCAGCCCCAGCATTTT; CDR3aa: CASSIGGGRSNQPQHF
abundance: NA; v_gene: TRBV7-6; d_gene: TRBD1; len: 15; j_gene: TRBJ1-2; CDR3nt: TGTGCCAGCAGCTCCATAGAGGGGACAGGGAATGGCTACACCTTC; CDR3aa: CASSSIEGTGNGYTF
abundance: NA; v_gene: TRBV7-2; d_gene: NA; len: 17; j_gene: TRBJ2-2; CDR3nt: TGTGCCAGCAGCCCCCTCTGGGCGCTATCGAACACCGGGGAGCTGTTTTTT; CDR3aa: CASSPLWALSNTGELFF
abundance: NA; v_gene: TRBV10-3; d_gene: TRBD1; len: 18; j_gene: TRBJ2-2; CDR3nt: TGTGCCATCAGTGAAGCTGGAGGGACAGGGAGGAACACCGGGGAGCTGTTTTTT; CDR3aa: CAISEAGGTGRNTGELFF
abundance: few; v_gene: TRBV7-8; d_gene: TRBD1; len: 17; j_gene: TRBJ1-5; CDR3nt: TGTGCCAGCAGCTTATTCCAGCAGGGGGGAAGCAATCAGCCCCAGCATTTT; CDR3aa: CASSLFQQGGSNQPQHF
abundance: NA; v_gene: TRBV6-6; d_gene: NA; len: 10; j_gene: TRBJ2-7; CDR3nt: TGTGCCAGTCTGGGGCACGAGCAGTACTTC; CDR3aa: CASLGHEQYF
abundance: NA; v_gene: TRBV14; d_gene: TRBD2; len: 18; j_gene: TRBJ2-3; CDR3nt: TGTGCCAGCAGCCATTGGGGCAGCGGGGGCCCCCGCCCAGATACGCAGTATTTT; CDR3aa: CASSHWGSGGPRPDTQYF
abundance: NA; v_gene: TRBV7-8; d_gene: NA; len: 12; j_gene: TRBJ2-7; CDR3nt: TGTGCCAGCAGCCCGCCCTCGGTTGAGCAGTACTTC; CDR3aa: CASSPPSVEQYF
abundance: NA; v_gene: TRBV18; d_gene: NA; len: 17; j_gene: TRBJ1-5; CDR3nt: TGTGCCAGCTCACCACAGAGCGGAGGGGGGATCAATCAGCCCCAGCATTTT; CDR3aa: CASSPQSGGGINQPQHF
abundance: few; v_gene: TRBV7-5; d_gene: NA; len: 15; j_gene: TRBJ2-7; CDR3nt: TGTGCCAGAAGCTTAGCCCCATTTGAGGGCCACGAGCAGTACTTC; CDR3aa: CARSLAPFEGHEQYF
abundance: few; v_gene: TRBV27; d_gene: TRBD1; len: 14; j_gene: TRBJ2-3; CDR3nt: TGTGCCAGCAGTTTAGACAGGGGCACAGATACGCAGTATTTT; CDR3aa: CASSLDRGTDTQYF
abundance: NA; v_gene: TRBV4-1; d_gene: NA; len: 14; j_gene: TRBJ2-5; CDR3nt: TGCGCCAGCAGCCAGGAATGGGGGACAGAGACCCAGTACTTC; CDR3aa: CASSQEWGTETQYF
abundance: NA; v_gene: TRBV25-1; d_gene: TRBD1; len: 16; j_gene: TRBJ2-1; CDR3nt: TGTGCCAGCAGTGAATATGACAGGGGAATATACAATGAGCAGTTCTTC; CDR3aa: CASSEYDRGIYNEQFF
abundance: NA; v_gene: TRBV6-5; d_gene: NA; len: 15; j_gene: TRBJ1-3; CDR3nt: TGTGCCAGCAGACTGGACAGCGTCTCTGGAAACACCATATATTTT; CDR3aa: CASRLDSVSGNTIYF
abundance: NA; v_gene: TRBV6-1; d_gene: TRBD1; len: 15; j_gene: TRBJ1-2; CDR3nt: TGTGCCAGCAGTGAAACAATGACAGGGTGGAATGGCTACACCTTC; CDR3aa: CASSETMTGWNGYTF
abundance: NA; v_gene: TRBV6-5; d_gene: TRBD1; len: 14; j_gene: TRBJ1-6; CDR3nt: TGTGCCAGCAGCAAACAGGGGCCTAATTCACCCCTCCACTTT; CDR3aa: CASSKQGPNSPLHF
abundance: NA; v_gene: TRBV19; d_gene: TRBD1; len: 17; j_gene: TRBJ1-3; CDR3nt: TGTGCCAGTAGAATAACCAACAGGGGGAACTCTGGAAACACCATATATTTT; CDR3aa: CASRITNRGNSGNTIYF
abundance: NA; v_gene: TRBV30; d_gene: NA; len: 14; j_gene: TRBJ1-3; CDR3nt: TGTGCCTGGAGTGCTAACAGGGTTGGGAACACCATATATTTT; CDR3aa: CAWSANRVGNTIYF
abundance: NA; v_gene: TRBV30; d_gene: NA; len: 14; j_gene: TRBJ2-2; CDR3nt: TGTGCCTGGAGCCTGGGCCTCTCGGCCGGGGAGCTGTTTTTT; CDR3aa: CAWSLGLSAGELFF
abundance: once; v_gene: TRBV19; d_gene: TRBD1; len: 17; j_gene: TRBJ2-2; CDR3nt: TGTGCCAGTAGAAGTTCCAGGGGGAAGACGAACACCGGGGAGCTGTTTTTT; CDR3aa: CASRSSRGKTNTGELFF
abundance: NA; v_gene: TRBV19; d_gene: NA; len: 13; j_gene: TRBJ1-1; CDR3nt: TGTGCCAGTAGTAGCCGGGGGGGCACTGAAGCTTTCTTT; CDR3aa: CASSSRGGTEAFF
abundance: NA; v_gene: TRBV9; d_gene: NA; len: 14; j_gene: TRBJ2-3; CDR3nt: TGTGCCAGCAGCACCGCCCCGCCCCCAGATACGCAGTATTTT; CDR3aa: CASSTAPPPDTQYF
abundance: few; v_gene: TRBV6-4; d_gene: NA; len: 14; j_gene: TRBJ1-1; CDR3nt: TGTGCCAGCAGGAATACAAACGTGAACACTGAAGCTTTCTTT; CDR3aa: CASRNTNVNTEAFF
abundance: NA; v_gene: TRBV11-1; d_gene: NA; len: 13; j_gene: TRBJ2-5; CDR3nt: TGTGCCAGCAGCTTAGTAATGGGGGATGGGATTTACTTC; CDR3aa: CASSLVMGDGIYF
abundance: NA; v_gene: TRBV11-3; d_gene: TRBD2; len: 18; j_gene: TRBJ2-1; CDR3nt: TGTGCCAGCAGCTCGCGACTAGCGGGAAAGAGCTCCTACAATGAGCAGTTCTTC; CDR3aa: CASSSRLAGKSSYNEQFF
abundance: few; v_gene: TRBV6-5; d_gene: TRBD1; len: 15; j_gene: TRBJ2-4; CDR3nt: TGTGCCAGCAGCTTCGCTCCCGGACAGGGGGACATTCAGTACTTC; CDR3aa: CASSFAPGQGDIQYF
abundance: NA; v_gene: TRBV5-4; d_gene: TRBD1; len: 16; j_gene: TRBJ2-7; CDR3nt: TGTGCCAGGGACCCCCTGGACAGGCTAAGCCCCTACGAGCAGTACTTC; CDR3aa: CARDPLDRLSPYEQYF
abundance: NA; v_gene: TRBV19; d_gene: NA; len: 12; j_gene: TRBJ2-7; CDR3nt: TGTGCCAGTAGTAAACGCAGCTACGAGCAGTACTTC; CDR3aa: CASSKRSYEQYF
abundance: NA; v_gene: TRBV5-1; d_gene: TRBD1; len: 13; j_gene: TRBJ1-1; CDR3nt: TGCGCCAGCAGCTTTGACAGGGCCACTGAAGCTTTCTTT; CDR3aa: CASSFDRATEAFF
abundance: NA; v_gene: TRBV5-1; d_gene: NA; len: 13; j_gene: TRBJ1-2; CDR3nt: TGCGCCAGCAGCTTGAATCCAAGTTATGGCTACACCTTC; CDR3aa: CASSLNPSYGYTF
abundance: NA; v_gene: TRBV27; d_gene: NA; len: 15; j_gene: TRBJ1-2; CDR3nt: TGTGCCAGCAAGATGGCAGGCGGAGCGGGAGTCGGCTACACCTTC; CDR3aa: CASKMAGGAGVGYTF
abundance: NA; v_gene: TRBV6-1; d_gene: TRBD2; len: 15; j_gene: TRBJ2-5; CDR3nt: TGTGCCAGCCGTACTAGCGGGGGGGTTCAAGGGACCCAGTACTTC; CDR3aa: CASRTSGGVQGTQYF
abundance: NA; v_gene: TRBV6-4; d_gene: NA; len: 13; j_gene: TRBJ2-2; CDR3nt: TGTGCCAGCAGTTCCATTTTCCCCGGGGAGCTGTTTTTT; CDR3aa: CASSSIFPGELFF
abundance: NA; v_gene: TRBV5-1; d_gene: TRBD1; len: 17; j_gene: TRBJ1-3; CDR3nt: TGCGCCAGCAGCTTGGCCACCTTGGGACAGCCCTCAGGAACCATATATTTT; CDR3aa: CASSLATLGQPSGTIYF
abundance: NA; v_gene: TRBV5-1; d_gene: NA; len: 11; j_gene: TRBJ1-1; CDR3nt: TGCGCCAGCAGCTTTAGCGGTGAAGCTTTCTTT; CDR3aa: CASSFSGEAFF
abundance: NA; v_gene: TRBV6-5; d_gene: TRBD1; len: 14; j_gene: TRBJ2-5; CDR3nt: TGTGCCAGCAGTGACGCAGGGGGTAGGGGAGAGCAGCACTTC; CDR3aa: CASSDAGGRGEQHF
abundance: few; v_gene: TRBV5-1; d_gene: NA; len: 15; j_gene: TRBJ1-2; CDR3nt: TGCGCCAGCAGCAGAGAGGCGGGTCCTAACTATGGCTACACCTTC; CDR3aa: CASSREAGPNYGYTF
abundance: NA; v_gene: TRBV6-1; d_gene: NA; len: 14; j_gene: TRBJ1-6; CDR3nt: TGTGCCAGCAGTGAAGCCGAGGGCCCCCGGCCCCTCCACTTT; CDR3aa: CASSEAEGPRPLHF
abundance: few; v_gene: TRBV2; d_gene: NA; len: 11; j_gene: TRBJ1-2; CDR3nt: TGTGCCAGCAGTATCTCCTATGGCTACACCTTC; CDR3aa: CASSISYGYTF
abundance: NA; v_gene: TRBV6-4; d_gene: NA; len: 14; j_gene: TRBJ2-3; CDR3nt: TGTGCCAGCAGTGCTCTAGGTAGCACAGATACGCAGTATTTT; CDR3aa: CASSALGSTDTQYF
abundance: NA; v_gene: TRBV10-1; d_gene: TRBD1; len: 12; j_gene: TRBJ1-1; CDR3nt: TGCGCCAGCAGTTCTGGACAGGCTGAAGCTTTCTTT; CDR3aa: CASSSGQAEAFF
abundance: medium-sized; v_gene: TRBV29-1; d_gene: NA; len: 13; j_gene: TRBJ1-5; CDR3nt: TGCAGCGTTGGTGGTAGGGGTAGTCAGCCCCAGCATTTT; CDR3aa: CSVGGRGSQPQHF
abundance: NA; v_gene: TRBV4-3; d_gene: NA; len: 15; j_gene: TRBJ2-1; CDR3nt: TGCGCCAGCAGCCAGTACGGGACGGCCTACAATGAGCAGTTCTTC; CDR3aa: CASSQYGTAYNEQFF